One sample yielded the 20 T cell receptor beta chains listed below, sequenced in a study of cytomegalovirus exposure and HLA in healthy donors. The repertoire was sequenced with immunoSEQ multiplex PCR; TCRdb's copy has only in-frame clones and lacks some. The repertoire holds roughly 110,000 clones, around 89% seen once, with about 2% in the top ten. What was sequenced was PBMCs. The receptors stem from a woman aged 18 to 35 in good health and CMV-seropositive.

The CDR3 reads CASTLRDRPNQPQHF. The CDR3 DNA reads as TGTGCCAGCACTCTAAGGGACAGGCCGAATCAGCCCCAGCATTTT. The rearrangement joins TRBV28 to TRBJ1-5, with TRBD1 matching 8 bases. This CDR3 spans 15 amino acids. Losses at the gene ends were 7 bases for V and 4 bases for J; bases not matched to a gene: 9. CDR1 and CDR2 (germline): MDHEN, SYDVKM.

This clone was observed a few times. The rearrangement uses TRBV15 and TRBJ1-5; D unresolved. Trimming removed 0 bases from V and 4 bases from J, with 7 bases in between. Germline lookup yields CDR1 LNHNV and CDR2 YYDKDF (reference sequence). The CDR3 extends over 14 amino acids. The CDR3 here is CATSRDRGNQPQHF. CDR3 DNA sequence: TGTGCCACCAGCAGAGACCGGGGTAATCAGCCCCAGCATTTT.

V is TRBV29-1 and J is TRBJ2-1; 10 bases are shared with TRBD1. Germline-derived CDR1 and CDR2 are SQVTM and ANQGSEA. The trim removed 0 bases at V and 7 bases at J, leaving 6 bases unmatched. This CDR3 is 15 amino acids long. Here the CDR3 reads CSVEDMTGGLNEQFF. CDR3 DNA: TGCAGCGTTGAAGATATGACAGGGGGCCTGAATGAGCAGTTCTTC.

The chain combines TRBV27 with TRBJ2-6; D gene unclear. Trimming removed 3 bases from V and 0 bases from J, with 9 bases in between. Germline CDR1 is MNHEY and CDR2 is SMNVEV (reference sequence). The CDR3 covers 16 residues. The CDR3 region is CASSFQRYSGANVLTF. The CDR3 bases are TGTGCCAGCAGTTTCCAGCGATACTCTGGGGCCAACGTCCTGACTTTC.

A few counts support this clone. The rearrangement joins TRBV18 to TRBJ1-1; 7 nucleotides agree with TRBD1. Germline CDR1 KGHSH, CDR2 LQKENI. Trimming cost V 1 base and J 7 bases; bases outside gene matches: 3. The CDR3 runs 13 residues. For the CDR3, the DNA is TGTGCCAGCTCACCACGGGACAGCAGTGAAGCTTTCTTT. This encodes CASSPRDSSEAFF.

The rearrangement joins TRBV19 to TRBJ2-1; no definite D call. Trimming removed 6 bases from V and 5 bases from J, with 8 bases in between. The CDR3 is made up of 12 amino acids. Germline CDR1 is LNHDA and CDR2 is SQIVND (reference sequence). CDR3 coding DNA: TGTGCCAGTAGCCGCAGCGACAATGAGCAGTTCTTC. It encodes CASSRSDNEQFF.

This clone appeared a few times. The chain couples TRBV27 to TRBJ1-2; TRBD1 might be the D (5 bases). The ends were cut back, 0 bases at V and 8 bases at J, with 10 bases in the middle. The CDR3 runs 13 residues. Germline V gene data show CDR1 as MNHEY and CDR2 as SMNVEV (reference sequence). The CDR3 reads CASSLSMGGGYTF. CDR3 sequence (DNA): TGTGCCAGCAGTTTATCGATGGGGGGGGGCTACACCTTC.

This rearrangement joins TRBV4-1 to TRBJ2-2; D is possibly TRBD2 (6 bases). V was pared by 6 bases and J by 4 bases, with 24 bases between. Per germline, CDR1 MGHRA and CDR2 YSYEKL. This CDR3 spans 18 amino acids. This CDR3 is CASRQKIIPAGSTGELFF. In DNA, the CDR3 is TGCGCCAGCAGACAGAAGATCATTCCGGCGGGGAGCACCGGGGAGCTGTTTTTT.

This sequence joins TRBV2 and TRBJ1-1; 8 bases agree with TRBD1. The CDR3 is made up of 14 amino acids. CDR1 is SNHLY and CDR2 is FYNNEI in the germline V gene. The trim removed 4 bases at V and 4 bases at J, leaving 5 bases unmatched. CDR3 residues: CASSGRTGITEAFF. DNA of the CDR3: TGTGCCAGCAGTGGTCGGACAGGGATCACTGAAGCTTTCTTT.

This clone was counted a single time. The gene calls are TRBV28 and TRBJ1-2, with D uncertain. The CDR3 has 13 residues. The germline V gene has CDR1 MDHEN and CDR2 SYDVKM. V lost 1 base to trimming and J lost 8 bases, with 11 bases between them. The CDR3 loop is CASSLLGSSGYTF. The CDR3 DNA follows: TGTGCCAGCAGTTTATTGGGGAGTAGCGGCTACACCTTC.

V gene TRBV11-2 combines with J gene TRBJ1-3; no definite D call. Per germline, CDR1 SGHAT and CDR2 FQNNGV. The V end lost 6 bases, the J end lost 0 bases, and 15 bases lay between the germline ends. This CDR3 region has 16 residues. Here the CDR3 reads CASSLEAGISGNTIYF. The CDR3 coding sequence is TGTGCCAGCAGTCTAGAGGCCGGAATCTCTGGAAACACCATATATTTT.

The CDR3 DNA reads as TGTGCCAGCTCACGCAACCAACAGGGTTTCGAGCAGTACGTC. Its translation is CASSRNQQGFEQYV. The rearrangement joins TRBV18 to TRBJ2-7; D might be TRBD1 (6 bases). Germline loops: CDR1 KGHSH, CDR2 LQKENI. Trimming removed 4 bases from V and 6 bases from J, with 16 bases in between. This CDR3 contains 14 residues.

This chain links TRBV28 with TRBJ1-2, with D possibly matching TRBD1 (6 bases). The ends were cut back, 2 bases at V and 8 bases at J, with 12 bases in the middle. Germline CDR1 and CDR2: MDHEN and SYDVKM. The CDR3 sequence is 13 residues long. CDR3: CASSLLSGDGYTF. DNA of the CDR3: TGTGCCAGCAGTTTACTGTCAGGGGACGGCTACACCTTC.

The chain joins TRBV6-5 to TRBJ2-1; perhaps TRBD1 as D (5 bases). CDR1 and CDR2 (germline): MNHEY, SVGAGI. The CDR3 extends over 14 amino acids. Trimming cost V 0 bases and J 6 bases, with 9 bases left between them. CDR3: CASSYSSGSNEQFF. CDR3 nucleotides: TGTGCCAGCAGTTACTCTTCAGGGTCCAATGAGCAGTTCTTC.

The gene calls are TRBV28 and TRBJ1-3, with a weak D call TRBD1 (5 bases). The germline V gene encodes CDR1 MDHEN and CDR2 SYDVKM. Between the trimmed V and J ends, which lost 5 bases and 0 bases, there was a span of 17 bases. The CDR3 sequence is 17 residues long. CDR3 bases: TGTGCCAGCAGTCCTCCGGGACTCAAAATCTCTGGAAACACCATATATTTT. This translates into CASSPPGLKISGNTIYF.

This CDR3 is CASSVMAGGNSPLHF. The CDR3 region has the DNA TGTGCCAGCAGCGTAATGGCAGGAGGGAATTCACCCCTCCACTTT. The rearrangement joins TRBV9 to TRBJ1-6; no definite D call. The germline gives CDR1 SGDLS, CDR2 YYNGEE. Trimming removed 1 base at V and 7 bases at J, with 12 bases between. CDR3 size: 15 residues. The whole variable domain, filled in from reference TRBV9 and TRBJ1-6, reads DSGVTQTPKHLITATGQRVTLRCSPRSGDLSVYWYQQSLDQGLQFLIQYYNGEERAKGNILERFSAQQFPDLHSELNLSSLELGDSALYFCASSVMAGGNSPLHFGNGTRLTVT.

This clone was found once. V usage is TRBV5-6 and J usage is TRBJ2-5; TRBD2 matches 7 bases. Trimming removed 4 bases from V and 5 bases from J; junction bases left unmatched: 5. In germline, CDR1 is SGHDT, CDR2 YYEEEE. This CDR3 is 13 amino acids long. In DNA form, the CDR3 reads TGTGCCAGCAGCGGAGTCGGGGGGGAGACCCAGTACTTC. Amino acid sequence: CASSGVGGETQYF. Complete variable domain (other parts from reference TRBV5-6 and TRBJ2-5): DAGVTQSPTHLIKTRGQQVTLRCSPKSGHDTVSWYQQALGQGPQFIFQYYEEEERQRGNFPDRFSGHQFPNYSSELNVNALLLGDSALYLCASSGVGGETQYFGPGTRLLVL.

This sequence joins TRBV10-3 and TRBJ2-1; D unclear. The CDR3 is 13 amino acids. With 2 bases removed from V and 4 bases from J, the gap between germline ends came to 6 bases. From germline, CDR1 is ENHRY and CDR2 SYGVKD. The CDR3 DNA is TGTGCCATCAGTGAGACCCAGTACAATGAGCAGTTCTTC. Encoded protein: CAISETQYNEQFF.

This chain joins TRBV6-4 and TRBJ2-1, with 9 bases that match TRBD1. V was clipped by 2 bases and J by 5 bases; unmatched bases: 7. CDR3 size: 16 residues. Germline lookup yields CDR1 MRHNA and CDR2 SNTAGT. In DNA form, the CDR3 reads TGTGCCAGCAGTGACACCCCCGGACAGGGGCACAATGAGCAGTTCTTC. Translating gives CASSDTPGQGHNEQFF.

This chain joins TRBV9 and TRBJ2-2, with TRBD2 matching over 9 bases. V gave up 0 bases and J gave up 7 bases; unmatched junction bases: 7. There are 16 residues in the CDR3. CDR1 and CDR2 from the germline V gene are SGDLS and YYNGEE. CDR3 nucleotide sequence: TGTGCCAGCAGCGTAGATGGGACTAGCATAGGCGGGGAGCTGTTTTTT. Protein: CASSVDGTSIGGELFF.